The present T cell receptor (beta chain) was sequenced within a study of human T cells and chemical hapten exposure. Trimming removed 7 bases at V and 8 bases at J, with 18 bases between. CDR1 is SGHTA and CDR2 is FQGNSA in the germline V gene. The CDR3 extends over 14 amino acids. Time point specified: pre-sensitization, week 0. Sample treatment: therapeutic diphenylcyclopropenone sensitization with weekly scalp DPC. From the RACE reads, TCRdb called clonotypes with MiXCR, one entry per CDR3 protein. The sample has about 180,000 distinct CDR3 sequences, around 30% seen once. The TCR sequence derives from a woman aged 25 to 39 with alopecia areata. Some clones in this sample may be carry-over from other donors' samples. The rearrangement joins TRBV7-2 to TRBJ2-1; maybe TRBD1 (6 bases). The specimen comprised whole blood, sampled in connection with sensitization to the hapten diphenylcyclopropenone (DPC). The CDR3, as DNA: TGTGCCAGCAATCCGGGCGCAGGGGCCCATGAGCAGTTCTTC. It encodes CASNPGAGAHEQFF.